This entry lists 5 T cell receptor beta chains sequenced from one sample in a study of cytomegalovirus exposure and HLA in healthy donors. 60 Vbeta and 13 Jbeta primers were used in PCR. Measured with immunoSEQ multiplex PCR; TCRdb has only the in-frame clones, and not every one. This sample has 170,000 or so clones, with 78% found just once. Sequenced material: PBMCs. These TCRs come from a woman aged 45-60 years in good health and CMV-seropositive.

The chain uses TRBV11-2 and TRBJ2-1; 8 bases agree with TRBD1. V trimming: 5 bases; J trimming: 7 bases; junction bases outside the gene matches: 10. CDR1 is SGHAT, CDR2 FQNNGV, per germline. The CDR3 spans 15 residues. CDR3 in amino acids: CASSLRTGSGNEQFF. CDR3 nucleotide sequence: TGTGCCAGCAGCCTAAGGACAGGGAGCGGTAATGAGCAGTTCTTC.

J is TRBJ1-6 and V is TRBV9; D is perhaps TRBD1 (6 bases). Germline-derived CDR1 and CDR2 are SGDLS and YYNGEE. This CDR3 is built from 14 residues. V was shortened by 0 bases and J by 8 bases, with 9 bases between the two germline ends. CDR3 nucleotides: TGTGCCAGCAGCGTAGAACGGACAGATTCACCCCTCCACTTT. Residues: CASSVERTDSPLHF. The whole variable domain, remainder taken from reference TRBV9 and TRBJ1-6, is DSGVTQTPKHLITATGQRVTLRCSPRSGDLSVYWYQQSLDQGLQFLIQYYNGEERAKGNILERFSAQQFPDLHSELNLSSLELGDSALYFCASSVERTDSPLHFGNGTRLTVT.

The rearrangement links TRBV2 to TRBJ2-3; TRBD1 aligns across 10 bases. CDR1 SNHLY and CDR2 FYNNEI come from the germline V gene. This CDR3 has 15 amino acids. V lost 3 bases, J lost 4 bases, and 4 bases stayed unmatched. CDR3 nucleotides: TGTGCCAGCAGTGAGACAGGGGGCGGATCAGATACGCAGTATTTT. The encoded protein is CASSETGGGSDTQYF.

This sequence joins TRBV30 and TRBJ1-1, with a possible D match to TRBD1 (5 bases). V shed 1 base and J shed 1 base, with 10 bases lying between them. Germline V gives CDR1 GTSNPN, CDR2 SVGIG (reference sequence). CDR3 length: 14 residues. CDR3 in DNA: TGTGCCTGGAGTGAGGGGCGGCCGAACACTGAAGCTTTCTTT. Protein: CAWSEGRPNTEAFF.

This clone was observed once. CDR3 in DNA: TGTGCCAGCGCCCGGTCGGGACTGGGGAATTCACCCCTCCACTTT. Translating gives CASARSGLGNSPLHF. The chain joins TRBV7-9 to TRBJ1-6; maybe TRBD1 (5 bases). V gave up 8 bases and J gave up 7 bases, with 18 bases separating them. Per germline, CDR1 SEHNR and CDR2 FQNEAQ (reference sequence). The CDR3 extends over 15 amino acids.